These T cell receptor beta chains were read from a single sample in a study of T cell repertoires in cytomegalovirus infection. In TCRdb, the reads were re-called with MiXCR into one record per CDR3 protein. The sample includes fewer than 200,000 distinct CDR3 sequences, approximately 15% of them seen just once. The sequencing sample was made of PBMCs. These receptors were collected from a human donor in good health (CMV status not recorded). Some clones in this sample may be carry-over from other donors' samples. Each CDR3 is given with its conserved first and last residue. Fields, in order: D gene, J gene, V gene, clone size, CDR3 DNA, CDR3 protein. D genes are given only for firm matches. Where a row states a size, it is once, few, many or the class of an expanded clone; other rows omit it.

d_gene: TRBD1; j_gene: TRBJ1-5; v_gene: TRBV6-6; abundance: many; CDR3nt: TGTGCCAGCAGGTCTACAGGGGGCAATCAGCCCCAGCATTTT; CDR3aa: CASRSTGGNQPQHF
d_gene: NA; j_gene: TRBJ1-1; v_gene: TRBV7-2; abundance: many; CDR3nt: TGTGCCAGCAGCTTAGTCCCAGGATTGAACACTGAAGCTTTCTTT; CDR3aa: CASSLVPGLNTEAFF
d_gene: NA; j_gene: TRBJ1-2; v_gene: TRBV4-1; abundance: many; CDR3nt: TGCGCCAGCAGCCAAGCCCTGGACCTTCTGGACTATGGCTACACCTTC; CDR3aa: CASSQALDLLDYGYTF
d_gene: NA; j_gene: TRBJ2-5; v_gene: TRBV29-1; abundance: NA; CDR3nt: TGCAGCACACGGGCAGGGCAAGAGACCCAGTACTTC; CDR3aa: CSTRAGQETQYF
d_gene: TRBD1; j_gene: TRBJ1-1; v_gene: TRBV20-1; abundance: NA; CDR3nt: TGCAGTGCTAGTCATCTGAACAGGGGGCATGCTGAAGCTTTCTTT; CDR3aa: CSASHLNRGHAEAFF
d_gene: TRBD2; j_gene: TRBJ2-3; v_gene: TRBV6-1; abundance: few; CDR3nt: TGTGCCAGCAGTGACGGGGGAGGGGTAACGCAGTATTTT; CDR3aa: CASSDGGGVTQYF
d_gene: NA; j_gene: TRBJ2-1; v_gene: TRBV19; abundance: NA; CDR3nt: TGTGCCACAGACTCAAGGGGTACCAATAAGCAGTTCTTC; CDR3aa: CATDSRGTNKQFF
d_gene: NA; j_gene: TRBJ2-7; v_gene: TRBV23-1; abundance: few; CDR3nt: TGCGCCAGCCCCTCGGGGGGCTCCCCCTACGAGCAGTACTTC; CDR3aa: CASPSGGSPYEQYF
d_gene: NA; j_gene: TRBJ2-7; v_gene: TRBV20-1; abundance: few; CDR3nt: TGCAGTGCTGCCCGGGACACCTACGAGCAGTACTTC; CDR3aa: CSAARDTYEQYF
d_gene: NA; j_gene: TRBJ2-1; v_gene: TRBV2; abundance: NA; CDR3nt: TGTGCCAGCAGTGGGCTGGACTACTCCTACAATGAGCAGTTCTTC; CDR3aa: CASSGLDYSYNEQFF
d_gene: NA; j_gene: TRBJ2-3; v_gene: TRBV4-2; abundance: few; CDR3nt: TGTGCCAGCAGCACGAGGGGGCGGGAGGGCACAGATACGCAGTATTTT; CDR3aa: CASSTRGREGTDTQYF
d_gene: TRBD1; j_gene: TRBJ1-2; v_gene: TRBV25-1; abundance: few; CDR3nt: TGTGCCAGCAGTGCACGGACAGGGAGGACGCCCGTTTATGGCTACACCTTC; CDR3aa: CASSARTGRTPVYGYTF
d_gene: NA; j_gene: TRBJ2-7; v_gene: TRBV7-9; abundance: many; CDR3nt: TGTGCCAGCAGCTTAGCGAGTTCCTGGATGGCCTACGAGCAGTACTTC; CDR3aa: CASSLASSWMAYEQYF
d_gene: NA; j_gene: TRBJ2-3; v_gene: TRBV5-1; abundance: few; CDR3nt: TGCGCCAGCGGGACTTCCACGGATACGCAGTATTTT; CDR3aa: CASGTSTDTQYF
d_gene: NA; j_gene: TRBJ2-4; v_gene: TRBV5-6; abundance: NA; CDR3nt: TGTGCCAGCAGCTTGGGGGGGGACTTTCAGTACTTC; CDR3aa: CASSLGGDFQYF
d_gene: TRBD1; j_gene: TRBJ2-5; v_gene: TRBV6-2/TRBV6-3; abundance: many; CDR3nt: TGTGCCAGCAGTTGGCGAGACAGGGGGCTCGGGGAGACCCAGTACTTC; CDR3aa: CASSWRDRGLGETQYF
d_gene: NA; j_gene: TRBJ1-5; v_gene: TRBV28; abundance: NA; CDR3nt: TGTGCCAGCAGAGGCAATCAGCCCCAGCATTTT; CDR3aa: CASRGNQPQHF
d_gene: NA; j_gene: TRBJ1-2; v_gene: TRBV14; abundance: many; CDR3nt: TGTGCCAGCAGCCAATGGGTTTCAGGGTCCACCTACACCTTC; CDR3aa: CASSQWVSGSTYTF
d_gene: NA; j_gene: TRBJ1-5; v_gene: TRBV2; abundance: NA; CDR3nt: TGTGCCAGCAGTCTCTCCAGGGAGTCGGGCCAGCCCCAGCATTTT; CDR3aa: CASSLSRESGQPQHF
d_gene: NA; j_gene: TRBJ1-2; v_gene: TRBV27; abundance: NA; CDR3nt: TGTGCCAGCAGTTTAGAAGGAGGCAGGTCGGGCTACACCTTC; CDR3aa: CASSLEGGRSGYTF
d_gene: TRBD1; j_gene: TRBJ2-1; v_gene: TRBV2; abundance: many; CDR3nt: TGTGCCAGCAGTGTGTCGGGACAGGGTAATAGTGAGCAGTTCTTC; CDR3aa: CASSVSGQGNSEQFF
d_gene: NA; j_gene: TRBJ2-1; v_gene: TRBV7-3; abundance: many; CDR3nt: TGTGCCAGCAGCCCCTACGGGACGGTCTCCTACAATGAGCAGTTCTTC; CDR3aa: CASSPYGTVSYNEQFF
d_gene: TRBD1; j_gene: TRBJ2-7; v_gene: TRBV7-2; abundance: many; CDR3nt: TGTGCCAGCAGCTCCTCCGGGACAGATCCCTACGAGCAGTACTTC; CDR3aa: CASSSSGTDPYEQYF
d_gene: NA; j_gene: TRBJ2-7; v_gene: TRBV7-2; abundance: many; CDR3nt: TGTGCCAGCAGCTTAGTGGGGACAAATCCCTACGAGCAGTACTTC; CDR3aa: CASSLVGTNPYEQYF
d_gene: NA; j_gene: TRBJ2-1; v_gene: TRBV6-4; abundance: NA; CDR3nt: TGTGCCAGCAGTGTCAGCTCCGAAGCTTATGAGCAGTTCTTC; CDR3aa: CASSVSSEAYEQFF
d_gene: NA; j_gene: TRBJ2-5; v_gene: TRBV23-1; abundance: NA; CDR3nt: TGCGCCAGCAGTCCCCGGGACTGTGTCCAAGAGACCCAGTACTTC; CDR3aa: CASSPRDCVQETQYF
d_gene: TRBD1; j_gene: TRBJ1-4; v_gene: TRBV11-2; abundance: few; CDR3nt: TGTGCCAGCAGCCGATACACAGGGGCGAATAATAAAAAACTGTTTTTT; CDR3aa: CASSRYTGANNKKLFF
d_gene: NA; j_gene: TRBJ1-6; v_gene: TRBV7-2; abundance: many; CDR3nt: TGTGCCAGCAGCCCGATGGTGGGTGGCCTCTATAATTCACCCCTCCACTTT; CDR3aa: CASSPMVGGLYNSPLHF